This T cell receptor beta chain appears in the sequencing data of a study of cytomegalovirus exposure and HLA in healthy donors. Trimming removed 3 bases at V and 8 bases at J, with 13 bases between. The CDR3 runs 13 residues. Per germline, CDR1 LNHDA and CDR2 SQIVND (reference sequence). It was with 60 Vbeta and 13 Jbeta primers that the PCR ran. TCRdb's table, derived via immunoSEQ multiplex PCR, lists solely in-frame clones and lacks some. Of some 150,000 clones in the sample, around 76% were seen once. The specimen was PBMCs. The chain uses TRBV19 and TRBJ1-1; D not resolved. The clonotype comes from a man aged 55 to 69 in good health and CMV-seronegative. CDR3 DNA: TGTGCCAGTAGTATCCGTCGGTCGGTCGAAGCTTTCTTT. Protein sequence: CASSIRRSVEAFF. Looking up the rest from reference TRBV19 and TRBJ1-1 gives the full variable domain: DGGITQSPKYLFRKEGQNVTLSCEQNLNHDAMYWYRQDPGQGLRLIYYSQIVNDFQKGDIAEGYSVSREKKESFPLTVTSAQKNPTAFYLCASSIRRSVEAFFGQGTRLTVV.